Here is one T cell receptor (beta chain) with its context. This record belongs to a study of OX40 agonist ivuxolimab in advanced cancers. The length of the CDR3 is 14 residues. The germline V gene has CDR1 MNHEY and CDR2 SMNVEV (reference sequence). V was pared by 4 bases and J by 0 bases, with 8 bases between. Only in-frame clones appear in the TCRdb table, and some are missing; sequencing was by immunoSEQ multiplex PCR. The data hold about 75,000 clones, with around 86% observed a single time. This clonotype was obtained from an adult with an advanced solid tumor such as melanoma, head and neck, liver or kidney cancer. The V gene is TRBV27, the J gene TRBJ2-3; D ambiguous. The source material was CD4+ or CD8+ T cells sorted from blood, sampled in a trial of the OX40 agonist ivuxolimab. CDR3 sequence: CASSSFRSTDTQYF. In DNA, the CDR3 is TGTGCCAGCAGTTCCTTCAGGAGCACAGATACGCAGTATTTT.